One and the same sample provided the 25 T cell receptor beta chains below, sequenced in a study of blood T cells in healthy people across ages. Combining a sample-barcoded 5' primer with a J-beta primer mix, a second PCR ran for about 6 to 12 cycles. TCRdb re-derived calls from the 5' RACE reads in MiXCR, one entry per CDR3 protein. The sample lists 550,000 to 800,000 distinct CDR3 sequences, under 25% occurring once. What was sequenced was blood. These receptors originate from a man in his 70s in good health.

Turning to this clonotype: One end of the junction fails to match germline, which may point to a read error. The chain employs TRBV27 and TRBJ1-5; 8 bases fit TRBD1. The CDR3 sequence is 14 residues long. Germline CDR1 reads MNHEY; CDR2 reads SMNVEV (reference sequence). Here the CDR3 reads CASSLGQGTQPRHF. DNA for the CDR3: TGTGCCAGCAGCCTCGGACAGGGCACTCAGCCCCGGCATTTT.

This clonotype has more than one count but fewer than ten. V and J are TRBV29-1 and TRBJ2-3; 10 nucleotides match TRBD2. The germline V gene has CDR1 SQVTM and CDR2 ANQGSEA. The J segment lost 6 bases and the V segment lost 6 bases, leaving 9 bases of the junction unmatched. The CDR3 covers 14 residues. CDR3 bases: TGCAGCGTGACAGCGGGAGGGCGCGAGGATACGCAGTATTTT. It specifies CSVTAGGREDTQYF.

The J gene is TRBJ2-1, the V gene TRBV5-1; 7 positions match TRBD1. The length of the CDR3 is 15 residues. V shed 2 bases and J 3 bases; nucleotides not matched to a gene: 5. Germline V gene lookup returns CDR1 SGHRS and CDR2 YFSETQ. The CDR3 spells CASSLTGTVYNEQFF. In nucleotides, the CDR3 is TGCGCCAGCAGCTTAACCGGGACAGTCTACAATGAGCAGTTCTTC.

This sequence joins TRBV7-6 and TRBJ2-3; the match to TRBD1 covers 8 bases. This CDR3 comprises 20 residues. Germline values: CDR1 SGHVS, CDR2 FNYEAQ. V lost 4 bases and J lost 0; bases outside the gene matches: 18. The CDR3 bases are TGTGCCAGCAGCTCTCCGGGACAGGTGCCCTCCGACCCTAGCACAGATACGCAGTATTTT. This encodes CASSSPGQVPSDPSTDTQYF. Full variable domain (missing parts from reference TRBV7-6 and TRBJ2-3): GAGVSQSPRYKVTKRGQDVALRCDPISGHVSLYWYRQALGQGPEFLTYFNYEAQQDKSGLPNDRFSAERPEGSISTLTIQRTEQRDSAMYRCASSSPGQVPSDPSTDTQYFGPGTRLTVL.

The chain links TRBV15 to TRBJ1-1; possible D gene TRBD1, 5 bases. CDR3 length: 11 amino acids. Trimming removed 0 bases at V and 13 bases at J, with 9 bases between. Germline V lookup: CDR1 LNHNV, CDR2 YYDKDF (reference sequence). The CDR3 nucleotides are TGTGCCACCAGCAGAGATCGGGACGTTTTCTTT. It codes for CATSRDRDVFF.

The CDR3 protein is CASSLGEGTGELFF. CDR3 in DNA: TGTGCCAGCAGCTTAGGAGAAGGGACCGGGGAGCTGTTTTTT. V gene TRBV7-9 combines with J gene TRBJ2-2; no clear D gene. CDR3 size: 14 residues. Germline V gene data show CDR1 as SEHNR and CDR2 as FQNEAQ (reference sequence). V gave up 1 base and J gave up 5 bases, with 8 bases separating them.

This clonotype came up a few times. The V and J genes are TRBV5-1 and TRBJ1-4; unclear D gene. Trimming cost V 0 bases and J 0 bases, with 12 bases left between them. The length of the CDR3 is 17 residues. Germline CDR1 is SGHRS and CDR2 is YFSETQ. CDR3 sequence reads: CASSLGVSPTTNEKLFF. The CDR3 coding sequence is TGCGCCAGCAGCTTGGGGGTGTCCCCTACAACTAATGAAAAACTGTTTTTT.

The chain combines TRBV6-5 with TRBJ1-5; D perhaps matches TRBD1 (5 bases). Trimming pared 6 bases from V and 5 bases from J, leaving 17 bases between. This CDR3 is built from 15 residues. The germline CDR1 and CDR2 sequences are MNHEY and SVGAGI. CDR3 bases: TGTGCCAGCAGACCCGACTTAGGGGCTTATCAGCCCCAGCATTTT. Protein product: CASRPDLGAYQPQHF.

This clonotype appeared a few times. The V gene is TRBV27, the J gene TRBJ2-4; 10 bases align to TRBD2. This CDR3 comprises 15 residues. Germline loops: CDR1 MNHEY, CDR2 SMNVEV (reference sequence). With 4 bases clipped from V and 9 bases from J, the junction kept 9 bases outside the gene matches. The CDR3 DNA follows: TGTGCCAGCAGTTCGCCTAGCGGGAGTAGAGGCATTCAGTACTTC. Its translation is CASSSPSGSRGIQYF.

There are a few counts of this clonotype. The chain employs TRBV20-1 and TRBJ2-1; 10 positions match TRBD2. The CDR3 is made up of 16 amino acids. Per the germline V gene, CDR1 is DFQATT and CDR2 is SNEGSKA (reference sequence). Trimming took 3 bases from V and 0 from J; bases not matched to a gene: 5. This chain's CDR3 is CSASKLAGSSYNEQFF. Here the CDR3 DNA reads TGCAGTGCTAGTAAACTAGCGGGGAGCTCCTACAATGAGCAGTTCTTC.

This clonotype was seen only a few times. J is TRBJ2-7 and V is TRBV5-1; TRBD2 might be the D (5 bases). V lost 0 bases, J lost 2 bases, and 12 bases lay in between. Germline V gene data show CDR1 as SGHRS and CDR2 as YFSETQ. CDR3 length: 15 residues. CDR3 sequence reads: CASSLESPGTYEQYF. CDR3 DNA sequence: TGCGCCAGCAGCTTGGAAAGTCCGGGAACCTACGAGCAGTACTTC.

This clonotype was detected only a few times. V gene TRBV13 combines with J gene TRBJ1-1; D perhaps matches TRBD1 (6 bases). The CDR3 extends over 17 amino acids. The V gene's germline CDR1 is PRHDT and CDR2 FYEKMQ (reference sequence). The V gene lost 5 bases and the J gene lost 0 bases, with 19 bases spanning the gap. The CDR3 protein is CASSQTLTRGLNTEAFF. Written as DNA, the CDR3 is TGTGCCAGCAGCCAGACCCTAACCAGGGGCCTGAACACTGAAGCTTTCTTT. The full variable domain, rest sourced from reference TRBV13 and TRBJ1-1, is AAGVIQSPRHLIKEKRETATLKCYPIPRHDTVYWYQQGPGQDPQFLISFYEKMQSDKGSIPDRFSAQQFSDYHSELNMSSLELGDSALYFCASSQTLTRGLNTEAFFGQGTRLTVV.

In regard to this clonotype: Being one base from a much bigger clone, this may be a read error. V usage is TRBV20-1 and J usage is TRBJ2-7, with no clear D. The CDR3 loop spans 13 amino acids. Germline CDR1 DFQATT, CDR2 SNEGSKA (reference sequence). The germline V and J ends were trimmed by 3 bases and 0 bases, with 9 bases remaining between them. CDR3 sequence: CSASETTSYEQYF. In DNA form, the CDR3 reads TGCAGTGCTAGTGAGACGACCTCCTACGAGCAGTACTTC.

The V and J genes are TRBV29-1 and TRBJ2-5; 7 positions agree with TRBD2. The length of the CDR3 is 13 residues. Germline CDR1 SQVTM, CDR2 ANQGSEA. The J segment lost 7 bases and the V segment lost 3 bases, leaving 8 bases of the junction unmatched. Written as DNA, the CDR3 is TGCAGCGTTGATTCCAGCAGGGAGGGGACCCAGTACTTC. Protein product: CSVDSSREGTQYF.

This clonotype was recorded a few times. The rearrangement links TRBV15 to TRBJ2-7; D might be TRBD1 or TRBD2, each matching 5 bases. The J call may be incorrect, as the DNA end agrees better with TRBJ2-1. Germline loops: CDR1 LNHNV, CDR2 YYDKDF (reference sequence). CDR3 length: 14 amino acids. The CDR3 loop reads CATSRDVGGNEQFF. For the CDR3, the DNA is TGTGCCACCAGCAGAGATGTTGGGGGAAATGAGCAGTTCTTC.

This clonotype was detected only a few times. This chain connects TRBV11-1 to TRBJ2-5; 10 bases fit TRBD2. The DNA matches TRBJ2-1 better at its end, which makes the J call doubtful. This CDR3 is 15 amino acids long. Germline lookup yields CDR1 SGHAT and CDR2 FQDESV (reference sequence). The CDR3 here is CASSLGISGGLEQFF. The CDR3 nucleotides read TGTGCCAGCAGCCTTGGGATTAGCGGGGGGTTGGAGCAGTTCTTC.

The rearrangement joins TRBV15 to TRBJ2-1; 7 bases are shared with TRBD2. CDR1 is LNHNV, CDR2 YYDKDF, per germline (reference sequence). This CDR3 region has 16 residues. V gave up 0 bases and J gave up 2 bases; unmatched junction bases: 4. The CDR3 nucleotides are TGTGCCACCAGCAGAGATTCCAGCGGGACCTACAATGAGCAGTTCTTC. Encoded protein: CATSRDSSGTYNEQFF. Full variable domain (rest looked up from reference TRBV15 and TRBJ2-1): DAMVIQNPRYQVTQFGKPVTLSCSQTLNHNVMYWYQQKSSQAPKLLFHYYDKDFNNEADTPDNFQSRRPNTSFCFLDIRSPGLGDTAMYLCATSRDSSGTYNEQFFGPGTRLTVL.

J is TRBJ2-3 and V is TRBV7-9, with D hard to call. Trimming left V 0 bases short and J 5 bases short, with 15 bases between. The CDR3 runs to 16 residues. In germline, CDR1 is SEHNR, CDR2 FQNEAQ (reference sequence). The CDR3 sequence: CASSLARSPWGDTQYF. Written as DNA, the CDR3 is TGTGCCAGCAGCTTAGCGAGGTCCCCGTGGGGAGATACGCAGTATTTT. Complete variable domain (other parts from reference TRBV7-9 and TRBJ2-3): DTGVSQNPRHKITKRGQNVTFRCDPISEHNRLYWYRQTLGQGPEFLTYFQNEAQLEKSRLLSDRFSAERPKGSFSTLEIQRTEQGDSAMYLCASSLARSPWGDTQYFGPGTRLTVL.

The chain combines TRBV5-1 with TRBJ2-5, with a tentative D call TRBD1 (6 bases). V was trimmed by 3 bases and J by 2 bases, leaving 11 bases between them. The germline gives CDR1 SGHRS, CDR2 YFSETQ. CDR3 length equals 14 residues. The CDR3 DNA reads TGCGCCAGCAGCTCCACAGGGAATCAAGAGACCCAGTACTTC. It specifies CASSSTGNQETQYF.

The table lists this clonotype with a few counts. One base away lies a much larger clone, so this may be a sequencing read error. The chain carries TRBV6-5 and TRBJ2-5; D perhaps matches TRBD2 (6 bases). Germline V CDR1 and CDR2: MNHEY, SVGAGI. The CDR3 totals 15 residues. Trimming pared 7 bases from V and 9 bases from J, leaving 24 bases between. The CDR3 nucleotides are TGTGCCAGCACCTTCGTGACTTCAAAAGGGGAGGCCCAGTACTTC. The encoded protein is CASTFVTSKGEAQYF.

The chain carries TRBV6-2 or TRBV6-3 and TRBJ2-1, with a weak D call TRBD2 (5 bases). Per germline, CDR1 MNHEY and CDR2 SVGEGT. V dropped 2 bases and J dropped 9 bases, with 14 bases sitting between them. This CDR3 has 14 residues. The CDR3 protein is CASSYTYSAGEQFF. CDR3 DNA: TGTGCCAGCAGTTACACCTACAGTGCGGGTGAGCAGTTCTTC.

The DNA of the CDR3 is TGTGCCAGTAGTAGCCCTTCGCGTGGAGCCGATACGCAGTATTTT. As protein: CASSSPSRGADTQYF. This sequence joins TRBV19 and TRBJ2-3; D not certain. This CDR3 region has 15 residues. The V gene's germline CDR1 is LNHDA and CDR2 SQIVND (reference sequence). The ends were cut back, 4 bases at V and 6 bases at J, with 17 bases in the middle.

J is TRBJ2-5 and V is TRBV10-3; D possibly corresponds to TRBD1 (5 bases). Gene TRBJ2-1 matches the end of the DNA better, so the J call may be wrong. The CDR3 is made up of 12 amino acids. Germline CDR1 and CDR2: ENHRY and SYGVKD. The CDR3 region has the DNA TGTGCCATCAGCCCTCTCCCAGGGGAGCAGTTCTTC. This sequence encodes CAISPLPGEQFF.

The chain is built from TRBV15 and TRBJ2-5; 10 positions match TRBD2. The DNA end lines up better with TRBJ2-7; the J call may be wrong. The CDR3 has 17 residues. Germline V CDR1 and CDR2: LNHNV, YYDKDF (reference sequence). CDR3 sequence: CATSRASSGSLTYEQYF. For the CDR3, the DNA is TGTGCCACCAGCAGAGCCTCTAGCGGGAGCCTAACCTACGAGCAGTACTTC.

This clonotype has more than one count but fewer than ten. The chain links TRBV19 to TRBJ1-2, with D unclear. Germline CDR1 is LNHDA and CDR2 is SQIVND (reference sequence). V was trimmed by 3 bases and J by 8 bases, leaving 16 bases between them. The CDR3 has 14 amino acids. CDR3 in DNA: TGTGCCAGTAGTATCAACACCGACTATGGGGGCTACACCTTC. It yields the protein CASSINTDYGGYTF.